These T cell receptor beta chains were read from a single sample in a study of PD-L1 blockade in urothelial cancer. Using immunoSEQ multiplex PCR, the repertoire was profiled, and TCRdb retains in-frame clones only, with some absent. Of 120,000 or so clones listed, about 84% are singletons. The material was PBMCs, obtained around atezolizumab (anti-PD-L1) treatment. All receptors derive from a man aged 50-60 years with urothelial cancer. CDR3s include the opening cysteine and the closing phenylalanine or tryptophan. Not all rows give a size; the values are once, few, many and, for expanded clones, a class.

abundance,v_gene,CDR3aa
.,TRBV10-2,CASRSQGGSHQPQHF
.,TRBV6-6,CASSISTPSLTGAQHF
.,TRBV4-2,CASSALGGLRFVNTEAFF
.,TRBV6-1,CATPGQGDTDTQYF
.,TRBV15,CATRTGSTNTEAFF
.,TRBV30,CAWRDRANEQYF
.,TRBV18,CASSPTAPGEKLFF
.,TRBV10-3,CAISPTSGSAGELFF
.,TRBV7-9,CASSLSVGETNEKLFF
.,TRBV28,CASSFNSGRRETQYF
once,TRBV19,CASRVSPDNEQFF
.,TRBV14,CASSLEIGRRWTEAFF
.,TRBV5-1,CASSLGGGEYNEQFF
.,TRBV27,CATGGTAYEQYF